This entry lists 31 T cell receptor beta chains sequenced from one sample in a study of T cell clonality in common variable immunodeficiency. These receptors' targets are unknown. TCRdb keeps only in-frame clones here, not all; method: immunoSEQ multiplex PCR. The record shows fewer than 40,000 clones for this sample, with no singletons present. General study findings and limits: Reportedly, TCR beta sequences from common variable immunodeficiency showed fewer deletions and N-nucleotide insertions.

Sequenced: peripheral blood mononuclear cells. The receptor source for this set is a human donor with common variable immunodeficiency.

The sample holds many counts of this clone. The CDR3 goes on 3 residues after the read ends, and that part is filled in from the germline J gene. The chain links TRBV18 to TRBJ2-7; D perhaps matches TRBD1 (6 bases). The CDR3 is 15 residues long. V shed 2 bases and J shed 3 bases, with 14 bases lying between them. Germline V CDR1 and CDR2: KGHSH, LQKENI. CDR3 loop: CASSPGLGRGYEQYF. Partial CDR3 DNA: TGTGCCAGCTCACCAGGGTTGGGCAGGGGCTACGAG.

This clone came up a few times. The sequence runs out 3 residues before the end of the CDR3; the remainder is reconstructed from the germline J gene. This chain joins TRBV7-9 and TRBJ2-5, with a possible D match to TRBD2 (6 bases). Trimming pared 3 bases from V and 4 bases from J, leaving 6 bases between. The CDR3 has 12 amino acids. The germline V gene encodes CDR1 SEHNR and CDR2 FQNEAQ (reference sequence). The CDR3 bases that were read are TGTGCCAGCAGCTTCGGGGGAGAGACC. It codes for CASSFGGET. From start to end, the CDR3 is CASSFGGETQYF.

In the case of this clone: The read falls 3 residues short of the CDR3 end, and the missing part is taken from the germline J gene. The rearrangement joins TRBV18 to TRBJ1-1, with D unclear. There are 15 residues in the CDR3. CDR1 KGHSH and CDR2 LQKENI come from the germline V gene. The V and J ends lost 11 bases and 3 bases respectively, with 22 bases between them. The CDR3 sequence is CAPFRGASADTEAFF. Incomplete CDR3 DNA: TGTGCCCCCTTCCGCGGCGCAAGTGCGGACACTGAA.

On this clone itself: The read halts 3 residues ahead of the CDR3 end, with the missing end drawn from the germline J gene. The rearrangement uses TRBV18 and TRBJ2-3; 9 bases map to TRBD2. The CDR3 has 17 amino acids. V lost 3 bases to trimming and J lost 2 bases; unmatched junction nucleotides: 9. Germline CDR1 and CDR2: KGHSH and LQKENI. CDR3 sequence: CASSPGRLAGATDTQYF. Incomplete CDR3 DNA: TGTGCCAGCTCACCGGGTCGTTTAGCGGGGGCCACAGATACG.

Concerning this clone itself: The CDR3 end is not reached by the read, which stops 3 residues before it; the germline J gene fills it in. The chain joins TRBV7-6 to TRBJ2-7; the match to TRBD1 covers 9 bases. The CDR3 has 15 residues. The ends lost 1 base at V and 1 base at J; junction bases unmatched: 2. From germline, CDR1 is SGHVS and CDR2 FNYEAQ. The CDR3 here is CASSLGGTGSYEQYF. CDR3 DNA, as far as it was read: TGTGCCAGCAGCTTAGGGGGGACAGGGTCCTACGAG.

Details on this clone: The read gets to within 3 residues of the CDR3 end, and the germline J gene fills in the rest. V gene TRBV10-2 combines with J gene TRBJ2-1, with TRBD2 matching over 8 bases. The V gene's germline CDR1 is WSHSY and CDR2 SAAADI. This CDR3 spans 17 amino acids. Losses at the gene ends were 2 bases for V and 8 bases for J; bases not matched to a gene: 14. Here the CDR3 reads CASSETTPSGGGDEQFF. CDR3 DNA, as far as it was read: TGCGCCAGCAGTGAGACTACCCCGAGCGGGGGAGGCGATGAG.

Note on this clone: The CDR3 end lies 3 residues beyond the end of the read and is filled in from the germline J gene. The V gene is TRBV5-4, the J gene TRBJ2-5; unclear D gene. Germline values: CDR1 SGHNT, CDR2 YYREEE (reference sequence). V shed 0 bases and J shed 4 bases, with 10 bases lying between them. The CDR3 is 14 residues long. CDR3 DNA, as far as it was read: TGTGCCAGCAGCTTGGCCCTTAAGGTAGAGACC. Protein: CASSLALKVET. The full CDR3 protein is CASSLALKVETQYF.

Comments on this clone: The missing CDR3 end, 3 residues past where the read stops, is filled in from the germline J gene. The rearrangement uses TRBV30 and TRBJ1-2; D might be TRBD1 (6 bases). This CDR3 has 12 residues. Germline-derived CDR1 and CDR2 are GTSNPN and SVGIG (reference sequence). Trimming cost V 5 bases and J 6 bases, with 13 bases left between them. CDR3 sequence reads: CAWGRGLHGYTF. The sequenced part of the CDR3 DNA is TGTGCCTGGGGCAGGGGATTACATGGC.

Notes on this clone: The read stops 3 residues short of the end of the CDR3; the missing end is completed from the germline J gene. This chain connects TRBV5-1 to TRBJ2-1; 10 bases map to TRBD1. J gave up 5 bases and V 6 bases, and 8 bases lay outside the gene matches. CDR3 length: 15 residues. The germline gives CDR1 SGHRS, CDR2 YFSETQ. The CDR3 is CASTIETGGHNEQFF. CDR3 DNA, as far as it was read: TGCGCCAGCACCATAGAGACAGGGGGCCACAATGAG.

The sequenced CDR3 bases are TGTGCCAGCTTTGGGACTAGCGGGTTCGATGAG. Its protein is CASFGTSGFDE. The whole CDR3 sequence reads CASFGTSGFDEQFF. V and J are TRBV7-9 and TRBJ2-1; TRBD2 matches at 12 bases. Coverage ceases 3 residues before the CDR3 finishes, and the germline J gene fills in the end. Germline values: CDR1 SEHNR, CDR2 FQNEAQ (reference sequence). Trimming cost V 8 bases and J 8 bases; bases outside gene matches: 7. This CDR3 is built from 14 residues.

This clone was seen only a few times. With the read ending 3 residues before the CDR3 end, the germline J gene is used to fill in that end. The rearrangement joins TRBV7-3 to TRBJ1-1; TRBD1 is a possible D gene (5 bases). V lost 5 bases, J lost 4 bases, and 14 bases lay in between. The germline gives CDR1 SGHTA, CDR2 FQGTGA. The CDR3 loop spans 14 amino acids. The sequenced part of the CDR3 DNA is TGTGCCAGCAGCGCATCGGGGGGGGGCACTGAA. Translated, it gives CASSASGGGTE. The whole CDR3 sequence reads CASSASGGGTEAFF.

This clone was counted a few times. The read ends 3 residues early relative to the CDR3; the germline J gene fills the gap. This chain links TRBV19 with TRBJ1-2; D gene unclear. The CDR3 has 13 amino acids. CDR1 and CDR2 from the germline V gene are LNHDA and SQIVND (reference sequence). The DNA read from the CDR3 is TGTGCCAGTAGTAATGGGCGAGAGAGGGGC. Its translation: CASSNGRERG. The entire CDR3 is CASSNGRERGYTF.

This clone was observed a few times. Incomplete CDR3 DNA: TGTGCCAGCAGCTTAGTGGGAGGGGGCAACACTGAA. It codes for CASSLVGGGNTE. The complete CDR3 protein is CASSLVGGGNTEAFF. V and J are TRBV7-2 and TRBJ1-1; TRBD1 aligns across 7 bases. The observed sequence ends 3 residues before the CDR3 terminus, with the missing tail filled in from the germline J gene. V shed 1 base, J shed 2 bases, and the junction held 4 bases outside the gene matches. This CDR3 spans 15 amino acids. From germline, CDR1 is SGHTA and CDR2 FQGNSA. Using reference TRBV7-2 and TRBJ1-1 for the parts outside the CDR3, the full variable domain is GAGVSQSPSNKVTEKGKDVELRCDPISGHTALYWYRQSLGQGLEFLIYFQGNSAPDKSGLPSDRFSAERTGGSVSTLTIQRTQQEDSAVYLCASSLVGGGNTEAFFGQGTRLTVV.

About this clone: The sequence runs out 3 residues before the end of the CDR3; the remainder is reconstructed from the germline J gene. This sequence joins TRBV5-6 and TRBJ1-2; possibly TRBD1 for D (6 bases). Trimming pared 7 bases from V and 5 bases from J, leaving 21 bases between. Germline CDR1 reads SGHDT; CDR2 reads YYEEEE. CDR3 size: 15 residues. The CDR3 spells CASLLQGKYGYGYTF. The DNA read from the CDR3 is TGTGCCAGCCTACTACAGGGAAAATATGGGTATGGC.

CDR3 DNA (partial): TGTGCCAGCAGCTTCGGAGGGAATTCACCC. Amino acids: CASSFGGNSP. The complete CDR3 sequence is CASSFGGNSPLHF. This rearrangement joins TRBV7-3 to TRBJ1-6, with no clear D. Read data end 3 residues before the CDR3 end; the end is taken from the germline J gene. CDR3 length equals 13 residues. V lost 3 bases, J lost 7 bases, and 7 bases lay in between. The V gene's germline CDR1 is SGHTA and CDR2 FQGTGA. Using reference TRBV7-3 and TRBJ1-6 for the parts outside the CDR3, the full variable domain is GAGVSQTPSNKVTEKGKYVELRCDPISGHTALYWYRQSLGQGPEFLIYFQGTGAADDSGLPNDRFFAVRPEGSVSTLKIQRTERGDSAVYLCASSFGGNSPLHFGNGTRLTVT.

On this clone itself: From the germline J gene comes the end of the CDR3, since the read stops 3 residues before it. V is TRBV20-1 and J is TRBJ2-1; 7 bases fit TRBD1. CDR1 is DFQATT, CDR2 SNEGSKA, per germline (reference sequence). V lost 7 bases and J lost 0; bases outside the gene matches: 3. CDR3 length equals 13 residues. Partial CDR3 DNA: TGCAGTGTGGACAGGTTCTCCTACAATGAG. Its translation: CSVDRFSYNE. In full, the CDR3 is CSVDRFSYNEQFF.

This clone was counted at least ten times. Read data end 3 residues before the CDR3 end; the end is taken from the germline J gene. This sequence joins TRBV5-1 and TRBJ2-3; 12 positions match TRBD2. The CDR3 extends over 16 amino acids. Germline V lookup: CDR1 SGHRS, CDR2 YFSETQ. J gave up 5 bases and V 4 bases, and 8 bases lay outside the gene matches. CDR3 amino acids: CASSTTRGLAGDTQYF. CDR3 DNA (partial): TGCGCCAGCAGCACTACCCGGGGACTAGCGGGAGATACG.

Points on this clone: The sequenced fragment ends 3 residues before the CDR3 boundary, so the rest is inferred from the germline J gene. The V call is TRBV11-2, the J call TRBJ1-1, with D tentatively TRBD1 (5 bases). V shed 4 bases and J shed 7 bases, with 13 bases lying between them. The germline CDR1 and CDR2 sequences are SGHAT and FQNNGV. The CDR3 consists of 13 residues. The CDR3 reads CASSSTLQGEAFF. CDR3 DNA (partial): TGTGCCAGCAGCTCTACCCTCCAGGGTGAA.

In regard to this clone: The read ends 3 residues shy of where the CDR3 ends; the end is completed using the germline J gene. J is TRBJ1-5 and V is TRBV19; the D gene is possibly TRBD1 (5 bases). V was clipped by 6 bases and J by 9 bases, with 18 bases between them. CDR3 length equals 14 residues. CDR1 LNHDA and CDR2 SQIVND come from the germline V gene (reference sequence). The covered CDR3 bases are TGTGCCAGTAGGAAGGACACCCCGGAGTGGCCC. Amino acid sequence: CASRKDTPEWP. The whole CDR3 region reads CASRKDTPEWPQHF.

This clone was observed at least ten times. Read coverage stops 3 residues before the CDR3 terminus; the germline J gene supplies the remainder. The chain uses TRBV29-1 and TRBJ2-7, with D perhaps matching TRBD2 (7 bases). The CDR3 spans 14 residues. CDR1 and CDR2 (germline): SQVTM, ANQGSEA. The V gene lost 5 bases and the J gene lost 1 base, with 15 bases spanning the gap. The CDR3 sequence is CSVRGGGNSYEQYF. Partial CDR3 DNA: TGCAGCGTTAGGGGAGGGGGTAATTCCTACGAG.

Comment on this clone: With the read ending 3 residues before the CDR3 end, the germline J gene is used to fill in that end. The V gene is TRBV2, the J gene TRBJ2-1; no definite D call. V was trimmed by 1 base and J by 5 bases, leaving 6 bases between them. This CDR3 is 13 amino acids long. From germline, CDR1 is SNHLY and CDR2 FYNNEI. The CDR3 DNA, read in part, is TGTGCCAGCAGTGAAGGTACAGACAATGAG. It is translated as CASSEGTDNE. The whole CDR3 sequence is CASSEGTDNEQFF.

With regard to this clone: The read comes to an end 3 residues before the CDR3 does, leaving the germline J gene to fill in the end. The chain recombines TRBV11-1 with TRBJ2-7; D is unresolved. V lost 5 bases and J lost 2, with 4 bases in between. Germline CDR1 and CDR2: SGHAT and FQDESV (reference sequence). The CDR3 runs 11 residues. CDR3 loop: CASSPAYEQYF. The DNA read from the CDR3 is TGTGCCAGCAGCCCAGCCTACGAG. Based on the CDR3 plus reference TRBV11-1 and TRBJ2-7, the full variable domain is EAEVAQSPRYKITEKSQAVAFWCDPISGHATLYWYRQILGQGPELLVQFQDESVVDDSQLPKDRFSAERLKGVDSTLKIQPAELGDSAMYLCASSPAYEQYFGPGTRLTVT.

This clone appeared a few times. The CDR3 extends 3 residues past the end of the read, so its final part is completed from the germline J gene. The chain carries TRBV7-3 and TRBJ1-1, with 7 bases fitting TRBD1. The CDR3 totals 17 residues. V lost 4 bases, J lost 1 base, and 12 bases stayed unmatched. The germline CDR1 and CDR2 sequences are SGHTA and FQGTGA. Partial CDR3 DNA: TGTGCCAGCAGCTCTCGATGGGGACAGATTAAGAACACTGAA. Residues: CASSSRWGQIKNTE. The complete CDR3 sequence is CASSSRWGQIKNTEAFF.

This clone was observed a handful of times. Sequencing ends 3 residues short of the CDR3 end; the germline J gene provides the rest. V and J are TRBV7-2 and TRBJ1-4; 8 bases agree with TRBD1. Germline lookup yields CDR1 SGHTA and CDR2 FQGNSA. There are 15 residues in the CDR3. J gave up 7 bases and V 5 bases, and 9 bases lay outside the gene matches. The CDR3 loop is CASSLYGQGIEKLFF. The DNA read from the CDR3 is TGTGCCAGCAGCCTTTATGGACAGGGAATTGAAAAA.

The CDR3 DNA, read in part, is TGTGCCAGTAGTATTCTGACTAGCACTCCAGATACG. Encoded protein: CASSILTSTPDT. The full CDR3 sequence reads CASSILTSTPDTQYF. This chain uses TRBV19 with TRBJ2-3; 7 bases fit TRBD2. The read terminates 3 residues ahead of where the CDR3 ends, so the germline J gene completes it. J lost 4 bases, V lost 3 bases, and 7 bases had no gene match. The CDR3 consists of 15 residues. Germline values: CDR1 LNHDA, CDR2 SQIVND (reference sequence).

This clone has at least ten counts. The CDR3 end is not reached by the read, which stops 3 residues before it; the germline J gene fills it in. The rearrangement uses TRBV30 and TRBJ1-2, with D perhaps TRBD1 (6 bases). CDR1 and CDR2 from the germline V gene are GTSNPN and SVGIG (reference sequence). The CDR3 covers 14 residues. The CDR3 bases that were read are TGTGCCTGGAGTGTACAGGGCGCAGTGGGAGGC. It yields the protein CAWSVQGAVGG. The full CDR3 is CAWSVQGAVGGYTF.

This CDR3 reads CSARGITTGPQHF. The sequenced part of the CDR3 DNA is TGCAGTGCTAGGGGGATAACGACAGGGCCC. V is TRBV20-1 and J is TRBJ1-5; TRBD1 is a possible D gene (6 bases). The CDR3 end falls 3 residues outside the read, so it is completed with the germline J gene. Per the germline V gene, CDR1 is DFQATT and CDR2 is SNEGSKA (reference sequence). This CDR3 is 13 amino acids long. V lost 3 bases and J lost 9, with 15 bases in between.

In its sample, this clone was seen many times. The observed sequence ends 3 residues before the CDR3 terminus, with the missing tail filled in from the germline J gene. This chain links TRBV20-1 with TRBJ1-1, with D possibly matching TRBD1 (6 bases). The CDR3 extends over 13 amino acids. V lost 6 bases and J lost 2, with 13 bases in between. Per the germline V gene, CDR1 is DFQATT and CDR2 is SNEGSKA (reference sequence). The CDR3 loop is CSAKVGGNTEAFF. The DNA read from the CDR3 is TGCAGTGCAAAGGTAGGGGGAAACACTGAA.

This clone was seen more than once but under ten times. The CDR3 end falls 3 residues outside the read, so it is completed with the germline J gene. The chain joins TRBV7-3 to TRBJ1-5; a possible D gene is TRBD1 (6 bases). V lost 0 bases, J lost 6 bases, and 12 bases lay in between. Germline lookup yields CDR1 SGHTA and CDR2 FQGTGA. CDR3 size: 15 residues. CDR3 protein: CASSLTHRVGQPQHF. The covered CDR3 bases are TGTGCCAGCAGCTTAACCCACAGGGTAGGTCAGCCC.

This clone was counted between two and nine times. The CDR3 end lies 3 residues beyond the end of the read and is filled in from the germline J gene. The chain links TRBV2 to TRBJ1-5, with 7 bases matching TRBD1. J lost 5 bases, V lost 7 bases, and 8 bases had no gene match. The CDR3 is made up of 14 amino acids. Germline V gives CDR1 SNHLY, CDR2 FYNNEI. CDR3 region: CASNTDRADQPQHF. CDR3 DNA, as far as it was read: TGTGCCAGCAACACCGACAGGGCGGATCAGCCC.

This clone was seen repeatedly, ten times or more. The CDR3 extends 3 residues past the end of the read, so its final part is completed from the germline J gene. The V call is TRBV30, the J call TRBJ2-7; TRBD2 might be the D (5 bases). Germline CDR1 is GTSNPN and CDR2 is SVGIG (reference sequence). The CDR3 sequence is 10 residues long. Trimming shortened V by 8 bases and J by 3 bases, and 8 bases separated the two germline ends. The CDR3 sequence is CAAGDYEQYF. The covered CDR3 bases are TGTGCCGCCGGGGACTACGAG.